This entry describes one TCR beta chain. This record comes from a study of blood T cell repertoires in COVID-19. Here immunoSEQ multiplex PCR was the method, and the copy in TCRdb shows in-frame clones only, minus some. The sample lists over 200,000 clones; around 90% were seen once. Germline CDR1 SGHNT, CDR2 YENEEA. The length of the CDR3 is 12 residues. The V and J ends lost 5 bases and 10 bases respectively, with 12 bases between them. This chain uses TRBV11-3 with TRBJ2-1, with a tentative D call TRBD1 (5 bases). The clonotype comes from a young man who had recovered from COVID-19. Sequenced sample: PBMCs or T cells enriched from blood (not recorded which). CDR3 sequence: CASSHTQAEQFF. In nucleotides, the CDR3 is TGTGCCAGCAGCCACACACAGGCAGAGCAGTTCTTC.